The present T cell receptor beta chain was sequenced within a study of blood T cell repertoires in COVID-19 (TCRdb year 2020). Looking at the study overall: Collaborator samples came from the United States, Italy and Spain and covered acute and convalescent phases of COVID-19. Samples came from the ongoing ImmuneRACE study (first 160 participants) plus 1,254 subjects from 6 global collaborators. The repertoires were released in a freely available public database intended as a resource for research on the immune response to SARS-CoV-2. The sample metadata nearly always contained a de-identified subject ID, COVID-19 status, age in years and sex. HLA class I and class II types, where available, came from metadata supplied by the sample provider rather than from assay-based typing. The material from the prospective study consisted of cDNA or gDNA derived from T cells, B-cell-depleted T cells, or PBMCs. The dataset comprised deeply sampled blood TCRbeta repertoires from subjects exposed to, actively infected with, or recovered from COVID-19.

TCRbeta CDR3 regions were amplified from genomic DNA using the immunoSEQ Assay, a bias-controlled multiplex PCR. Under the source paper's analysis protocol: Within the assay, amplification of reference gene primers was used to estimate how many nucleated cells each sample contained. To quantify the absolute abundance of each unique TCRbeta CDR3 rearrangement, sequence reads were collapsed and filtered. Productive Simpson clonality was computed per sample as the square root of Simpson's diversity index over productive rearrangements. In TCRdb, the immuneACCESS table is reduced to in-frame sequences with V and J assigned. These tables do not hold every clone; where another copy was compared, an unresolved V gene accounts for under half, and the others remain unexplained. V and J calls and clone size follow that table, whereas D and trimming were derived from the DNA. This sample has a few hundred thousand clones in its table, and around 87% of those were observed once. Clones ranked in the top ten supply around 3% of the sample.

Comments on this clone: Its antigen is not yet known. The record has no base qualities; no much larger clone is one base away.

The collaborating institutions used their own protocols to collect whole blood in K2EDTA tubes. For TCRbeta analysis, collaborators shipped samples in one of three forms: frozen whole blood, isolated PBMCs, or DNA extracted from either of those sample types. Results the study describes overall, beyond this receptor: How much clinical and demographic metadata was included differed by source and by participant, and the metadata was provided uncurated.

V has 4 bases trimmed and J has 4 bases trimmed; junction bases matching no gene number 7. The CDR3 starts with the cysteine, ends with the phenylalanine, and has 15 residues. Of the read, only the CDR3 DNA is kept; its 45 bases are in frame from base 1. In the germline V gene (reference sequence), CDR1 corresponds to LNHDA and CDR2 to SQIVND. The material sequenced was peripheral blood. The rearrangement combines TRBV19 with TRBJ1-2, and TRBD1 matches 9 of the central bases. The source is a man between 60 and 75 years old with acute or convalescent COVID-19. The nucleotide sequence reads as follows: TGTGCCAGTAGTACCAGACAGGGGGAGACCTATGGCTACACCTTC. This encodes CASSTRQGETYGYTF.